A single T cell receptor beta chain is shown here with its context. Antigen specificity is unknown. The sample is drawn from a study of monozygotic twins with inflammatory bowel disease. General study findings and limits: Possibly because of limited power, concordant and discordant twins showed no difference in repertoire similarity. IBD patients shared fewer clonotypes with other individuals than healthy twins, especially patients with disease activity signs.

Every TCR library drew on 3500 ng of total RNA. Template switching was used to attach UMIs, which incorporated a 6-nucleotide sample barcode. TCRdb re-called the 5' RACE reads and shows each CDR3 protein once, DNA omitted. The sample spans around 400,000 distinct CDR3 sequences; the ten largest clones claim approximately 2.3%. The origin of this receptor is a human donor with ulcerative colitis or Crohn's disease, or a healthy co-twin of an affected twin (not recorded which). Sequencing was done on a sample of blood.

The CDR3 sequence is CASSWTSGVVAGELFF. The V call is TRBV5-1, the J call TRBJ2-2; with no DNA, the TCRdb D assignment of TRBD2 cannot be verified. The CDR3 loop spans 16 amino acids. Germline assignment: CDR1 SGHRS and CDR2 YFSETQ.